This T cell receptor (beta chain) was sequenced during a study of beta chain features in type 1 diabetes. Study background: Across all samples, around 98 million sorted cells were examined.

J gave up 0 bases and V 3 bases, and 5 bases lay outside the gene matches. This CDR3 has 16 amino acids. Germline V gene sequence: CDR1 SGHAT, CDR2 FQNNGV. Expressed TCRB transcripts were sequenced because the entire RNA isolate underwent reverse transcription. TCRdb keeps only in-frame clones here, not all; method: immunoSEQ multiplex PCR. The sample includes 900,000 or so clones, 15% to 20% seen only once; the top ten take 0.023%. The TCR comes from a woman under 30 in good health. The sequenced sample consisted of naive CD4+ T cells from blood. The rearrangement joins TRBV11-2 to TRBJ2-1; 7 positions match TRBD2. The CDR3 here is CASSFVGGSSYNEQFF. CDR3 nucleotides: TGTGCCAGCAGCTTTGTGGGCGGGAGCTCCTACAATGAGCAGTTCTTC.